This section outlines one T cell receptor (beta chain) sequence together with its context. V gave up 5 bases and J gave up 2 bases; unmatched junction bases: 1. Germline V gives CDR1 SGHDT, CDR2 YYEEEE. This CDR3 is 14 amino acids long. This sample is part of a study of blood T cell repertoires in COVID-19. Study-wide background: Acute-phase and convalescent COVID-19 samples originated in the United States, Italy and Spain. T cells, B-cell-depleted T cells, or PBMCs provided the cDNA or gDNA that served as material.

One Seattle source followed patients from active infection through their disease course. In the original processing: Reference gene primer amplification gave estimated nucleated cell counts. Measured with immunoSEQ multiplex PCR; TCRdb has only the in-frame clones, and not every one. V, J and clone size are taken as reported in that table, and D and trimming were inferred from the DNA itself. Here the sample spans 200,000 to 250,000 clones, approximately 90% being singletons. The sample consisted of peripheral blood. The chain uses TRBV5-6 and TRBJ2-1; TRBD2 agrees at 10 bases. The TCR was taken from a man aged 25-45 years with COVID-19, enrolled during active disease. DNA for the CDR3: TGTGCCAGCAGGGGACTAGCGACCTACAATGAGCAGTTCTTC. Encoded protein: CASRGLATYNEQFF.